This T cell receptor (beta chain) was identified during a study of T cells after yellow fever vaccination. A word on this clonotype: The antigen is undetermined.

Findings and caveats of the study: It was the secondary response that reached its peak faster, day 5 versus 15, but it was weaker.

This CDR3 spans 14 amino acids. V was shortened by 3 bases and J by 7 bases, with 12 bases between the two germline ends. Germline CDR1 and CDR2: LNHDA and SQIVND (reference sequence). Universal primer sites and UMIs were introduced during 5'RACE template-switching synthesis of TCR cDNA. Each CDR3 protein is one row after TCRdb ran MiXCR on the 5' RACE reads. Here the sample spans hundreds of thousands of distinct CDR3 sequences, approximately 12% being singletons. The clonotype originates from a man younger than 40 who received the YFV17D yellow fever vaccine. The chain is built from TRBV19 and TRBJ2-2; D remains ambiguous. The sample was PBMCs, taken on the day of the yellow fever booster vaccination. DNA of the CDR3: TGTGCCAGTAGTATTTCGATAAATGGCGGGGAGCTGTTTTTT. Translated: CASSISINGGELFF.